Below, 27 T cell receptor beta chains from the same sample are listed, as sequenced in a study of blood T cell repertoires in COVID-19. Libraries were prepared by immunoSEQ multiplex PCR; TCRdb keeps only in-frame clonotypes and omits some of them. The top ten clones hold approximately 8.2% of a sample with 150,000 to 200,000 clones, around 81% of them seen once. The sample taken for sequencing was peripheral blood. The source of these receptors is a woman older than 75 with COVID-19, enrolled during active disease.

This rearrangement joins TRBV3-1 (or the pseudogene TRBV3-2) to TRBJ2-5; a weak D match, TRBD2 (7 bases). The V end was cut by 3 bases, the J end by 2 bases, with 13 bases between. The CDR3 covers 15 residues. Germline V gene data show CDR1 as LGHDT and CDR2 as YNNKEL (reference sequence). The CDR3 nucleotides are TGTGCCAGCAGCCATGGGGGGGCAGAACAAGAGACCCAGTACTTC. Amino acid sequence: CASSHGGAEQETQYF.

This rearrangement joins TRBV19 to TRBJ1-3; D uncertain. Germline CDR1 LNHDA, CDR2 SQIVND (reference sequence). This CDR3 is 10 amino acids long. This CDR3 is CASERNTIYF. CDR3 DNA sequence: TGTGCAAGCGAGAGAAACACCATATATTTT.

The rearrangement uses TRBV3-1 (or the pseudogene TRBV3-2) and TRBJ2-3; D ambiguous. The germline V and J ends were trimmed by 2 bases and 7 bases, with 10 bases remaining between them. The CDR3 length is 13 residues. CDR1 and CDR2 (germline): LGHDT, YNNKEL (reference sequence). The CDR3 spells CASSQTALNTQYF. The CDR3 DNA reads as TGTGCCAGCAGCCAAACCGCCCTAAATACGCAGTATTTT.

The chain links TRBV2 to TRBJ1-5; D possibly corresponds to TRBD1 (5 bases). The germline CDR1 and CDR2 sequences are SNHLY and FYNNEI. The CDR3 spans 15 residues. V was trimmed by 6 bases and J by 5 bases, leaving 17 bases between them. For the CDR3, the DNA is TGTGCCAGCAGGCAAACGGGGGGGGTCTATCAGCCCCAGCATTTT. Translating gives CASRQTGGVYQPQHF.

The CDR3 sequence: CASSLNRGTEAFF. The CDR3 DNA follows: TGTGCCAGTAGTCTAAACAGGGGAACTGAAGCTTTCTTT. The chain employs TRBV19 and TRBJ1-1; 7 bases are shared with TRBD1. The CDR3 runs 13 residues. The germline gives CDR1 LNHDA, CDR2 SQIVND (reference sequence). The V segment lost 5 bases and the J segment 5 bases; nucleotides outside the gene matches: 5. Complete variable domain (other parts from reference TRBV19 and TRBJ1-1): DGGITQSPKYLFRKEGQNVTLSCEQNLNHDAMYWYRQDPGQGLRLIYYSQIVNDFQKGDIAEGYSVSREKKESFPLTVTSAQKNPTAFYLCASSLNRGTEAFFGQGTRLTVV.

This clone is medium-sized within its sample. CDR3 DNA: TGTGCCAGCAGCTCCCTGGGTATTAGTAGCGGGAGGGCCTACGAGCAGTACTTC. Residues: CASSSLGISSGRAYEQYF. The chain links TRBV5-6 to TRBJ2-7; 11 bases align to TRBD2. V dropped 3 bases and J dropped 2; count of bases not matched to a gene: 13. CDR1 is SGHDT and CDR2 is YYEEEE in the germline V gene. The CDR3 loop spans 18 amino acids.

DNA for the CDR3: TGTGCCAGCAGTAGAACAGGGGTGAAGACTCACGGCTACACCTTC. Translated, it gives CASSRTGVKTHGYTF. The chain carries TRBV6-5 and TRBJ1-2; 7 nucleotides match TRBD1. Trimming cost V 5 bases and J 8 bases; bases outside gene matches: 14. This CDR3 is 15 amino acids long. CDR1 MNHEY and CDR2 SVGAGI come from the germline V gene.

The chain combines TRBV9 with TRBJ1-1; the D gene is possibly TRBD1 (5 bases). From germline, CDR1 is SGDLS and CDR2 YYNGEE. V shed 0 bases and J shed 7 bases, with 7 bases lying between them. CDR3 length: 12 residues. The CDR3 loop reads CASSVVGGEAFF. The CDR3 region has the DNA TGTGCCAGCAGCGTAGTCGGGGGTGAAGCTTTCTTT.

The V call is TRBV7-3, the J call TRBJ2-5; D unclear. The CDR3 has 13 amino acids. The V gene's germline CDR1 is SGHTA and CDR2 FQGTGA. Trimming stripped 3 bases from V and 7 bases from J, with 12 bases between. The CDR3: CASSFAALGTQYF. The CDR3 DNA follows: TGTGCCAGCAGCTTCGCTGCCCTAGGGACCCAGTACTTC.

This clone appeared a single time. The junction does not match germline at one end; this may be a read error. The V gene is TRBV7-8, the J gene TRBJ2-7; D may be TRBD1 (5 bases). This CDR3 has 14 amino acids. Germline loops: CDR1 SGHVS, CDR2 FQNEAQ. The CDR3 protein is CASSLGPQDYAQYF. Here the CDR3 DNA reads TGTGCCAGCAGCTTAGGGCCACAGGATTACGCGCAGTACTTC. Combining the CDR3 with reference TRBV7-8 and TRBJ2-7 gives the whole variable domain GAGVSQSPRYKVAKRGQDVALRCDPISGHVSLFWYQQALGQGPEFLTYFQNEAQLDKSGLPSDRFFAERPEGSVSTLKIQRTQQEDSAVYLCASSLGPQDYAQYFGPGTRLTVT.

At least ten counts were recorded for this clone. The chain is built from TRBV9 and TRBJ2-1; tentatively, D is TRBD1 (6 bases). Trimming left V 4 bases short and J 10 bases short, with 21 bases between. The CDR3 extends over 15 amino acids. Germline CDR1 reads SGDLS; CDR2 reads YYNGEE. The DNA of the CDR3 is TGTGCCAGCAGCCCCCGACAGGCCAAGAGTCAAGAGCAGTTCTTC. The encoded protein is CASSPRQAKSQEQFF.

The V call is TRBV5-1, the J call TRBJ1-1; 7 nucleotides line up with TRBD1. Per germline, CDR1 SGHRS and CDR2 YFSETQ. The CDR3 sequence is 15 residues long. The V segment lost 0 bases and the J segment 5 bases; nucleotides outside the gene matches: 7. The CDR3 coding sequence is TGCGCCAGCAGCTTGGCCGCAGGGGGACTTACTGAAGCTTTCTTT. Its protein product is CASSLAAGGLTEAFF. The complete variable domain, with remaining parts taken from reference TRBV5-1 and TRBJ1-1, reads KAGVTQTPRYLIKTRGQQVTLSCSPISGHRSVSWYQQTPGQGLQFLFEYFSETQRNKGNFPGRFSGRQFSNSRSEMNVSTLELGDSALYLCASSLAAGGLTEAFFGQGTRLTVV.

The rearrangement uses TRBV10-3 and TRBJ2-5, with TRBD1 matching 9 bases. Germline V gene lookup returns CDR1 ENHRY and CDR2 SYGVKD. Germline trimming cut 6 bases from V and 5 bases from J; bases unmatched to any gene: 4. CDR3 length equals 13 residues. The CDR3 reads CAIRTGGVETQYF. The CDR3 nucleotides are TGTGCCATCAGGACAGGGGGAGTCGAGACCCAGTACTTC.

The chain is built from TRBV5-4 and TRBJ2-5, with 11 bases fitting TRBD2. Trimming at V came to 1 base and at J to 5 bases, leaving 7 bases not matched to a gene. Germline-derived CDR1 and CDR2 are SGHNT and YYREEE (reference sequence). CDR3 length: 16 amino acids. The CDR3 nucleotides read TGTGCCAGCAGCTTGCGGCTAGCGGGAGGAGTTGAGACCCAGTACTTC. Translation: CASSLRLAGGVETQYF.

In its sample, this clone was seen once. The V gene is TRBV11-3, the J gene TRBJ2-3; 7 bases fit TRBD2. This CDR3 has 16 amino acids. V dropped 1 base and J dropped 0; count of bases not matched to a gene: 4. Germline V gives CDR1 SGHNT, CDR2 YENEEA. The CDR3 here is CASSLGSGISTDTQYF. Written as DNA, the CDR3 is TGTGCCAGCAGCTTAGGGAGCGGGATCAGCACAGATACGCAGTATTTT.

This clone was observed once. The chain combines TRBV28 with TRBJ2-2, with D hard to call. CDR3 size: 15 residues. The germline V gene encodes CDR1 MDHEN and CDR2 SYDVKM. Trimming left V 3 bases short and J 0 bases short, with 8 bases between. Here the CDR3 DNA reads TGTGCCAGCAGTTTGGCCACCACGAACACCGGGGAGCTGTTTTTT. It encodes CASSLATTNTGELFF.

The gene calls are TRBV4-2 and TRBJ2-5; tentatively, D is TRBD1 (6 bases). CDR1 is LGHNA, CDR2 YNFKEQ, per germline. This CDR3 spans 15 amino acids. V lost 0 bases to trimming and J lost 2 bases, with 10 bases between them. CDR3 residues: CASSQEFGQQETQYF. The CDR3, as DNA: TGTGCCAGCAGCCAAGAATTTGGACAGCAAGAGACCCAGTACTTC.

This chain links TRBV9 with TRBJ2-7, with 7 bases aligning to TRBD2. J was trimmed by 1 base and V by 3 bases; bases with no gene match: 4. The CDR3 totals 14 residues. CDR1 is SGDLS, CDR2 YYNGEE, per germline. CDR3 coding DNA: TGTGCCAGCAGCGACACTAGCGAATCCTACGAGCAGTACTTC. Amino acids: CASSDTSESYEQYF.

The rearrangement joins TRBV3-1 (or the pseudogene TRBV3-2) to TRBJ2-7; D remains unclear. Germline assignment: CDR1 LGHDT and CDR2 YNNKEL (reference sequence). This CDR3 contains 11 residues. V was pared by 2 bases and J by 7 bases, with 6 bases between. CDR3 sequence (DNA): TGTGCCAGCAGCCAAACTCGGGAGCAGTACTTC. Protein product: CASSQTREQYF.

The genes are TRBV13 and TRBJ2-7; 8 bases map to TRBD2. Germline loops: CDR1 PRHDT, CDR2 FYEKMQ (reference sequence). V lost 2 bases to trimming and J lost 3 bases; unmatched junction nucleotides: 9. The CDR3 covers 16 residues. CDR3: CASSLKPRGLVYEQYF. In nucleotides, the CDR3 is TGTGCCAGCAGCTTAAAGCCCCGGGGACTAGTCTACGAGCAGTACTTC.

This clone was seen a single time. The V gene is TRBV5-1, the J gene TRBJ2-6, with TRBD1 matching over 10 bases. This CDR3 contains 21 residues. J gave up 1 base and V 0 bases, and 13 bases lay outside the gene matches. CDR1 SGHRS and CDR2 YFSETQ come from the germline V gene. This CDR3 reads CASSLVRRDRGLQSGANVLTF. CDR3 DNA sequence: TGCGCCAGCAGCTTGGTCCGCCGGGACAGGGGACTCCAGTCTGGGGCCAACGTCCTGACTTTC.

The rearrangement joins TRBV5-8 to TRBJ1-5; 8 nucleotides align to TRBD1. Losses at the gene ends were 4 bases for V and 6 bases for J; bases not matched to a gene: 9. This CDR3 is 15 amino acids long. Germline CDR1 SGHTS, CDR2 YDEGEE. The chain's CDR3 is CASSPGQEWVQPQHF. CDR3 sequence (DNA): TGTGCCAGCAGCCCGGGACAGGAGTGGGTTCAGCCCCAGCATTTT.

This clone has a count of ten or more. V and J are TRBV7-9 and TRBJ2-2; D gene unclear. The CDR3 is made up of 13 amino acids. Trimming stripped 5 bases from V and 5 bases from J, with 9 bases between. Germline CDR1 reads SEHNR; CDR2 reads FQNEAQ (reference sequence). The CDR3 loop reads CASSPARTGELFF. CDR3 DNA: TGTGCCAGCAGCCCCGCTAGGACCGGGGAGCTGTTTTTT. The full variable domain, in which reference TRBV7-9 and TRBJ2-2 provide the parts outside the CDR3, is DTGVSQNPRHKITKRGQNVTFRCDPISEHNRLYWYRQTLGQGPEFLTYFQNEAQLEKSRLLSDRFSAERPKGSFSTLEIQRTEQGDSAMYLCASSPARTGELFFGEGSRLTVL.

The chain links TRBV7-3 to TRBJ2-3; 12 nucleotides line up with TRBD2. This CDR3 has 15 amino acids. Germline CDR1 SGHTA, CDR2 FQGTGA. The trim removed 7 bases at V and 4 bases at J, leaving 6 bases unmatched. The CDR3 reads CASTPSGGAADTQYF. The CDR3 region has the DNA TGTGCCAGCACCCCTAGCGGGGGGGCCGCAGATACGCAGTATTTT. The complete variable domain, with remaining parts taken from reference TRBV7-3 and TRBJ2-3, reads GAGVSQTPSNKVTEKGKYVELRCDPISGHTALYWYRQSLGQGPEFLIYFQGTGAADDSGLPNDRFFAVRPEGSVSTLKIQRTERGDSAVYLCASTPSGGAADTQYFGPGTRLTVL.

As regards this clone: The junction does not match germline at one end; this may be a read error. The CDR3: CASSSGQAGQETQYF. The CDR3 nucleotides are TGTGCTAGCAGCTCCGGACAGGCTGGGCAAGAGACCCAGTACTTC. The chain joins TRBV7-7 to TRBJ2-5; 7 bases fit TRBD1. This CDR3 contains 15 residues. Germline V CDR1 and CDR2: SSHAT, FNYEAQ (reference sequence). The whole variable domain, filled in from reference TRBV7-7 and TRBJ2-5, reads GAGVSQSPRYKVTKRGQDVTLRCDPISSHATLYWYQQALGQGPEFLTYFNYEAQPDKSGLPSDRFSAERPEGSISTLTIQRTEQRDSAMYRCASSSGQAGQETQYFGPGTRLLVL.

The CDR3 sequence: CASSPANTGELFF. In nucleotides, the CDR3 is TGTGCCAGCTCACCGGCAAACACCGGGGAGCTGTTTTTT. The J gene is TRBJ2-2, the V gene TRBV18; no definite D call. This CDR3 has 13 residues. Per germline, CDR1 KGHSH and CDR2 LQKENI. V was pared by 3 bases and J by 2 bases, with 4 bases between.

This clone was counted a few times. The genes are TRBV11-2 and TRBJ1-1; D unclear. The V end lost 2 bases, the J end lost 0 bases, and 4 bases lay between the germline ends. This CDR3 contains 13 residues. Germline V gene data show CDR1 as SGHAT and CDR2 as FQNNGV. CDR3: CASSLTLNTEAFF. Written as DNA, the CDR3 is TGTGCCAGCAGCTTAACACTGAACACTGAAGCTTTCTTT.